One and the same sample provided the 2 T cell receptor beta chains below, sequenced in a study of post-analysis software for immune sequencing data. Their antigen targets remain unknown. Study observations and caveats: The five TRBV segments detected at higher frequency in patients than in controls included TRBV5-6, TRBV5-1 and TRBV20-1.

cDNA libraries of TCR beta carried unique molecular identifiers. TCRdb re-called the PCR reads with MiXCR, one entry per CDR3 protein. The sample holds roughly 620,000 distinct CDR3 sequences, around 40% seen once. Sample: blood. These receptors all come from a girl between 10 and 17 years old with multiple sclerosis.

This clonotype came up many times. V and J are TRBV12-3 or TRBV12-4 and TRBJ2-7; no definite D call. The CDR3 loop spans 12 amino acids. V lost 3 bases and J 2 bases, leaving 5 bases between the germline ends. Here the CDR3 reads CASSLATYEQYF. Here the CDR3 DNA reads TGTGCCAGCAGTTTGGCCACCTACGAGCAGTACTTC.

This clonotype has a handful of counts. This sequence joins TRBV5-1 and TRBJ2-6; D not resolved. This CDR3 spans 16 amino acids. Germline V gene data show CDR1 as SGHRS and CDR2 as YFSETQ. V lost 0 bases, J lost 0 bases, and 7 bases lay in between. The CDR3 protein is CASSLGGYSGANVLTF. The CDR3 coding sequence is TGCGCCAGCAGCTTGGGGGGTTACTCTGGGGCCAACGTCCTGACTTTC. The full variable domain, with the rest looked up from reference TRBV5-1 and TRBJ2-6, is KAGVTQTPRYLIKTRGQQVTLSCSPISGHRSVSWYQQTPGQGLQFLFEYFSETQRNKGNFPGRFSGRQFSNSRSEMNVSTLELGDSALYLCASSLGGYSGANVLTFGAGSRLTVL.